This passage covers 3 T cell receptor beta chains from one sample sequenced in a study of T cell repertoires in cytomegalovirus infection. No cognate antigen is known for these TCRs. One entry per CDR3 protein, called by TCRdb with MiXCR from the reads. The sample records some 940,000 distinct CDR3 sequences, approximately 31% being singletons. The specimen was cultured CD8+ T cells from PBMCs, collected from culture after CMV antigen stimulation. The source is a human donor in good health (CMV status not recorded). Some clones in this sample may be carry-over from other donors' samples.

This clonotype has only a few counts. The V call is TRBV19, the J call TRBJ1-3; D gene unclear. Germline values: CDR1 LNHDA, CDR2 SQIVND (reference sequence). Trimming left V 3 bases short and J 0 bases short, with 9 bases between. CDR3 length: 15 residues. CDR3 amino acids: CASSMDSLSGNTIYF. The CDR3 DNA reads TGTGCCAGTAGTATGGATTCGCTCTCTGGAAACACCATATATTTT.

In this sample, this clonotype turned up many times. The V gene is TRBV7-2, the J gene TRBJ2-1, with D maybe TRBD1 (5 bases). This CDR3 is built from 12 residues. Trimming removed 3 bases from V and 12 bases from J, with 12 bases in between. Germline V gene lookup returns CDR1 SGHTA and CDR2 FQGNSA. The CDR3 coding sequence is TGTGCCAGCAGCTTCCAGGGTCCTGGGCAGTTCTTC. It specifies CASSFQGPGQFF.

This clonotype was detected a few times. The chain has TRBV6-1 and TRBJ2-7; tentatively, D is TRBD2 (7 bases). V lost 5 bases, J lost 2 bases, and 22 bases lay in between. Germline V lookup: CDR1 MNHNS, CDR2 SASEGT. The CDR3 is made up of 17 amino acids. The CDR3 protein is CASSSHGEGVWAYEQYV. CDR3 DNA sequence: TGTGCCAGCAGTTCCCACGGGGAGGGGGTCTGGGCCTACGAGCAGTACGTC.